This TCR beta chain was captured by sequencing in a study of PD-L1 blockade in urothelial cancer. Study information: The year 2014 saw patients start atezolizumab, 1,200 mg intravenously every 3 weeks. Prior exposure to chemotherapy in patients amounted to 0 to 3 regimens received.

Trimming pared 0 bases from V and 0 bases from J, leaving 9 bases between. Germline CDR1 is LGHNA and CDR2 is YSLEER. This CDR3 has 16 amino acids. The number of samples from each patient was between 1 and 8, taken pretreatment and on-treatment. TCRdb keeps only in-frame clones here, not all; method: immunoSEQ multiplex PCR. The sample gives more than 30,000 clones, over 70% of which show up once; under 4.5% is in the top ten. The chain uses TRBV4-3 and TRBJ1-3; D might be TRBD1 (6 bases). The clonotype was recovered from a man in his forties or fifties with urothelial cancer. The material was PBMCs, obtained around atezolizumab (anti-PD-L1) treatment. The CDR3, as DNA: TGCGCCAGCAGCCAAGACCGGACAGTCTCTGGAAACACCATATATTTT. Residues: CASSQDRTVSGNTIYF.